One and the same sample provided the 19 T cell receptor beta chains below, sequenced in a study of tumor-infiltrating lymphocytes in oesophageal squamous cell carcinoma. TCRdb independently ran MiXCR on the PCR reads; one entry per CDR3 protein. Among 9,500 to 11,000 distinct CDR3 sequences listed, roughly 50% were seen once. The specimen was esophageal tumor tissue. The receptors shown here come from a female donor with esophageal squamous cell carcinoma.

This clonotype occurred a few times. The genes are TRBV2 and TRBJ1-5; D perhaps matches TRBD1 (5 bases). Looked up from germline, CDR1 is SNHLY and CDR2 is FYNNEI. Trimming pared 3 bases from V and 3 bases from J, leaving 15 bases between. CDR3 length equals 16 residues. The CDR3 DNA reads as TGTGCCAGCAGTGAGCGAAAGGGGAAAACCAATCAGCCCCAGCATTTT. This encodes CASSERKGKTNQPQHF.

The V gene is TRBV10-3, the J gene TRBJ2-1, with 16 bases identical to TRBD2. The J call may be faulty, since TRBJ2-7 better matches the DNA end. The V gene's germline CDR1 is ENHRY and CDR2 SYGVKD. This CDR3 is built from 17 residues. CDR3 amino acids: CAISELGLAGGNDEQYF. DNA for the CDR3: TGTGCCATCAGTGAACTGGGACTAGCGGGAGGGAACGACGAGCAGTACTTC.

Many counts were recorded for this clonotype. The chain uses TRBV19 and TRBJ2-1; D is undetermined. Germline V gives CDR1 LNHDA, CDR2 SQIVND (reference sequence). CDR3 length: 17 amino acids. The V end was cut by 3 bases, the J end by 7 bases, with 22 bases between. The CDR3 here is CASSIRALTPKENEQFF. The CDR3 DNA follows: TGTGCCAGTAGTATTCGGGCCCTCACCCCGAAGGAGAATGAGCAGTTCTTC.

The chain has TRBV10-3 and TRBJ2-1, with a weak D call TRBD2 (6 bases). The DNA end favors TRBJ2-7, so the J call may be wrong. The length of the CDR3 is 12 residues. Looked up from germline, CDR1 is ENHRY and CDR2 is SYGVKD. Written as DNA, the CDR3 is TGTGCCGTGCAAGCGGGCACCTACGAGCAGTACTTC. Protein sequence: CAVQAGTYEQYF.

The CDR3 spells CASSQGTASTDTQYF. Written as DNA, the CDR3 is TGTGCCAGCAGCCAAGGGACAGCTAGCACAGATACGCAGTATTTT. The genes are TRBV2 and TRBJ2-3; 7 bases line up with TRBD1. V shed 6 bases and J 0 bases; nucleotides not matched to a gene: 6. Germline CDR1 is SNHLY and CDR2 is FYNNEI. This CDR3 is built from 15 residues. Looking up the rest from reference TRBV2 and TRBJ2-3 gives the full variable domain: EPEVTQTPSHQVTQMGQEVILRCVPISNHLYFYWYRQILGQKVEFLVSFYNNEISEKSEIFDDQFSVERPDGSNFTLKIRSTKLEDSAMYFCASSQGTASTDTQYFGPGTRLTVL.

This clonotype has a count of ten or more. The chain uses TRBV5-5 and TRBJ2-7; 8 bases fit TRBD1. V gave up 4 bases and J gave up 2 bases; unmatched junction bases: 2. Germline V gene sequence: CDR1 SGHKS, CDR2 YYEKEE (reference sequence). CDR3 length: 13 amino acids. The CDR3 sequence is CASSQQGAYEQYF. The CDR3 nucleotides are TGTGCCAGCAGCCAACAGGGGGCCTACGAGCAGTACTTC.

This clonotype was seen repeatedly, ten times or more. The chain couples TRBV5-6 to TRBJ2-3; no definite D call. Per the germline V gene, CDR1 is SGHDT and CDR2 is YYEEEE. Trimming took 2 bases from V and 2 from J, leaving 9 bases between them. This CDR3 is built from 14 residues. The CDR3 DNA is TGTGCCAGCAGCTTTGGACCGCTCACAGATACGCAGTATTTT. It codes for CASSFGPLTDTQYF.

This chain links TRBV7-9 with TRBJ2-4, with 10 nucleotides matching TRBD2. The J call may be in error: the DNA end matches TRBJ2-5 better. Germline loops: CDR1 SEHNR, CDR2 FQNEAQ (reference sequence). The CDR3 totals 15 residues. CDR3 nucleotides: TGTGCCAGCAGCTTAGGGACTAGCGGACAAGAGACCCAGTACTTC. It is translated as CASSLGTSGQETQYF.

J is TRBJ2-1 and V is TRBV5-3; D is uncertain. TRBV5-3 is designated an ORF whose function remains uncertain. Between the trimmed V and J ends, which lost 8 bases and 0 bases, there was a span of 15 bases. The CDR3 sequence is 15 residues long. The CDR3 sequence: CASSTPKSSYNEQFF. CDR3 nucleotide sequence: TGTGCCAGCAGCACTCCCAAGAGCTCCTACAATGAGCAGTTCTTC.

This chain links TRBV12-3 or TRBV12-4 with TRBJ2-1; no definite D call. Trimming cost V 3 bases and J 3 bases, with 6 bases left between them. CDR3 length: 13 residues. CDR3 amino acids: CASSLVRYNEQFF. The CDR3 DNA follows: TGTGCCAGCAGTTTGGTCCGCTACAATGAGCAGTTCTTC.

This chain joins TRBV7-8 and TRBJ2-3; no clear D gene. TRBJ2-7 explains the end of the DNA better; the J call may be wrong. This CDR3 is 15 amino acids long. Per the germline V gene, CDR1 is SGHVS and CDR2 is FQNEAQ. The CDR3 region is CASSLVGQVNNEQYF. The CDR3, as DNA: TGTGCCAGCAGCTTAGTCGGGCAGGTCAACAATGAGCAGTACTTC.

In its sample, this clonotype is medium-sized. A much larger clone lies one base from this, so it may be a read error. The chain combines TRBV7-2 with TRBJ2-7; unclear D gene. The CDR3 totals 16 residues. CDR1 and CDR2 (germline): SGHTA, FQGNSA. V was trimmed by 5 bases and J by 7 bases, leaving 24 bases between them. The CDR3 region is CASSPPVTRLYNEQYF. The CDR3 DNA is TGTGCCAGCAGCCCCCCCGTCACTCGCCTGTACAATGAGCAGTACTTC. The full variable domain, in which reference TRBV7-2 and TRBJ2-7 provide the parts outside the CDR3, is GAGVSQSPSNKVTEKGKDVELRCDPISGHTALYWYRQSLGQGLEFLIYFQGNSAPDKSGLPSDRFSAERTGGSVSTLTIQRTQQEDSAVYLCASSPPVTRLYNEQYFGPGTRLTVT.

The CDR3 sequence: CASSETGTGNEKLFF. CDR3 nucleotide sequence: TGTGCCAGCAGTGAGACCGGGACAGGGAATGAAAAACTGTTTTTT. This chain links TRBV6-6 with TRBJ1-4, with 9 bases matching TRBD1. The CDR3 contains 15 residues. Trimming cost V 5 bases and J 5 bases; bases outside gene matches: 6. CDR1 and CDR2 (germline): MNHNY, SVGAGI (reference sequence).

This clonotype was observed many times. This chain connects TRBV14 to TRBJ1-1; D unresolved. CDR3 length equals 12 residues. Trimming pared 4 bases from V and 5 bases from J, leaving 8 bases between. The germline V gene encodes CDR1 SGHDN and CDR2 FVKESK. The CDR3 DNA reads as TGTGCCAGCAGCCGAGTCGTGACTGAAGCTTTCTTT. Translated: CASSRVVTEAFF.

The rearrangement joins TRBV7-3 to TRBJ2-3; possibly TRBD2 for D (6 bases). The end of the DNA fits TRBJ2-1 better, so the J call may be wrong. The CDR3 length is 15 residues. Per the germline V gene, CDR1 is SGHTA and CDR2 is FQGTGA. The CDR3 coding sequence is TGTGCCAGCAGCCCGATGGGACGGGAGTACAATGAGCAGTTCTTC. This sequence encodes CASSPMGREYNEQFF.

This clonotype was recorded at least ten times. The chain joins TRBV11-2 to TRBJ2-3; weak D call: TRBD2 (6 bases). Deletions cut 3 bases from V and 6 bases from J, with 7 bases between. The CDR3 contains 12 residues. From germline, CDR1 is SGHAT and CDR2 FQNNGV. CDR3 bases: TGTGCCAGCAGCTTCAGCGGGGATACGCAGTATTTT. This codes for CASSFSGDTQYF.

This clonotype was observed many times. The chain combines TRBV7-3 with TRBJ1-1; 8 bases fit TRBD1. This CDR3 is 13 amino acids long. With V trimmed by 5 bases and J by 4 bases, 3 bases remained unmatched. Germline lookup yields CDR1 SGHTA and CDR2 FQGTGA. In nucleotides, the CDR3 is TGTGCCAGCAGCCCTACAGGGGGCACTGAAGCTTTCTTT. This encodes CASSPTGGTEAFF.

Remarks on this clonotype: Since no conserved phenylalanine or tryptophan closes the CDR3, a read error is the likely cause. It is unclear where the CDR3 begins or ends on the DNA, so no DNA is shown, and the CDR3 is as TCRdb lists it. The chain recombines TRBV7-2 with TRBJ2-6; the table's D call, TRBD1, has no DNA check behind it. Germline lookup yields CDR1 SGHTA and CDR2 FQGNSA. The CDR3 is 16 amino acids in total, end residues counted. CDR3 protein: CASSAPLTNHEQYFGA.

By share, this clonotype ranks as medium-sized. The chain couples TRBV6-6 to TRBJ2-1; TRBD2 might be the D (6 bases). Trimming cost V 2 bases and J 6 bases, with 8 bases left between them. The CDR3 has 13 residues. Germline V gives CDR1 MNHNY, CDR2 SVGAGI (reference sequence). The CDR3, as DNA: TGTGCCAGCAGTTACCGGGGACTCAATGAGCAGTTCTTC. Protein sequence: CASSYRGLNEQFF.